These T cell receptor beta chains were read from a single sample in a study of blood T cell repertoires in COVID-19. Data came from immunoSEQ multiplex PCR; TCRdb stores just in-frame clones and leaves some out. This repertoire shows approximately 150,000 clones, more than 65% found once; its top ten account for approximately 10%. Input material: peripheral blood. The receptors derive from a man in his fifties or sixties with active or convalescent COVID-19. CDR3s include the opening cysteine and the closing phenylalanine or tryptophan. Fields, in order: V gene, J gene, D gene, clone size, CDR3 protein, CDR3 DNA. D genes are given only for firm matches. Rows give clone size only sometimes, using once, few, many, or a class for an expanded clone.

>TRBV11-2|TRBJ1-4|TRBD1|.
CASSSGQGTSTNEKLFF
TGTGCCAGCAGCTCAGGACAGGGGACCTCAACTAATGAAAAACTGTTTTTT
>TRBV7-8|TRBJ1-1|.|.
CASSPGGASTEAFF
TGTGCCAGCAGCCCCGGTGGGGCGAGCACTGAAGCTTTCTTT
>TRBV5-1|TRBJ2-2|TRBD2|.
CASSLLSGGHTGELFF
TGCGCCAGCAGCTTGTTAAGCGGGGGGCACACCGGGGAGCTGTTTTTT
>TRBV6-1|TRBJ2-3|TRBD1|.
CASSEAGGTDTQYF
TGTGCCAGCAGTGAGGCAGGGGGTACAGATACGCAGTATTTT
>TRBV18|TRBJ1-3|TRBD1|.
CASSNLGTGATSGNTIYF
TGTGCCAGCTCAAATTTAGGGACAGGGGCGACCTCTGGAAACACCATATATTTT
>TRBV4-1|TRBJ1-4|.|once
CASSPDRGGEKLFF
TGCGCCAGCAGCCCGGACAGAGGAGGTGAAAAACTGTTTTTT
>TRBV5-1|TRBJ1-2|.|.
CASSPNPPGHPNYGYTF
TGCGCCAGCAGCCCCAACCCTCCGGGACATCCTAACTATGGCTACACCTTC
>TRBV18|TRBJ2-5|TRBD2|.
CASSPLLAGGAETQYF
TGTGCCAGCTCACCGCTACTAGCGGGAGGAGCAGAGACCCAGTACTTC
>TRBV24-1|TRBJ1-1|.|.
CATSDSRTPVGEAFF
TGTGCCACCAGTGATTCGCGGACACCGGTAGGAGAAGCTTTCTTT
>TRBV18|TRBJ1-5|.|.
CASSPPNRIEGQPQHF
TGTGCCAGCTCACCACCTAACAGGATAGAAGGTCAGCCCCAGCATTTT
>TRBV6-5|TRBJ1-5|TRBD1|.
CASSYNRGRQPQHF
TGTGCCAGCAGTTACAACAGGGGGCGTCAGCCCCAGCATTTT
>TRBV3-1/TRBV3-2|TRBJ1-5|.|once
CASSQTFRANQPQHF
TGTGCCAGCAGCCAAACTTTCAGGGCCAATCAGCCCCAGCATTTT
>TRBV7-2|TRBJ2-1|TRBD2|.
CASSSGLAGGDNEQFF
TGTGCCAGCAGCTCCGGGTTAGCGGGAGGTGACAATGAGCAGTTCTTC
>TRBV18|TRBJ2-3|TRBD2|.
CASSPGLAGVITDTQYF
TGTGCCAGCTCACCAGGACTAGCGGGCGTCATAACAGATACGCAGTATTTT
>TRBV7-8|TRBJ2-3|.|few
CASSPRRGDTQYF
TGTGCCAGCAGCCCCCGGAGGGGAGATACGCAGTATTTT
>TRBV5-6|TRBJ1-2|TRBD1|.
CASSFGGTGGLGYTF
TGTGCCAGCAGTTTTGGGGGGACAGGGGGCCTTGGCTACACCTTC
>TRBV18|TRBJ2-1|.|.
CASSPETRNNEQFF
TGTGCCAGCTCACCAGAGACTAGGAACAATGAGCAGTTCTTC
>TRBV7-8|TRBJ1-2|.|.
CASSLQKGANYGYTF
TGTGCCAGCAGCTTACAAAAAGGGGCTAACTATGGCTACACCTTC
>TRBV3-1/TRBV3-2|TRBJ2-5|.|.
CASSQPSQPLSGETQYF
TGTGCCAGCAGCCAGCCATCGCAGCCCCTGTCCGGGGAGACCCAGTACTTC
>TRBV6-6|TRBJ1-1|.|once
CASSPQENTEAFF
TGTGCCAGCAGCCCACAGGAGAACACTGAAGCTTTCTTT
>TRBV6-2/TRBV6-3|TRBJ1-1|.|few
CASSGGRSDEAFF
TGTGCCAGCAGTGGAGGGCGTTCAGATGAAGCTTTCTTT
>TRBV5-8|TRBJ1-5|.|.
CASSPRVAGGGQPQHF
TGTGCCAGCAGCCCCCGGGTAGCGGGGGGTGGTCAGCCCCAGCATTTT
>TRBV2|TRBJ1-5|.|once
CASSEAPGGQPQHF
TGTGCCAGCAGTGAAGCCCCCGGAGGACAGCCCCAGCATTTT
>TRBV5-1|TRBJ2-1|.|.
CASSLRPEQMNEQFF
TGCGCCAGCAGCTTGCGGCCGGAGCAGATGAATGAGCAGTTCTTC
>TRBV5-1|TRBJ2-2|TRBD1|.
CASSWNPSTGAGELFF
TGCGCCAGCAGCTGGAACCCGAGTACAGGGGCCGGGGAGCTGTTTTTT
>TRBV6-1|TRBJ1-5|.|.
CASSEFSGVVGNQPQHF
TGTGCCAGCAGTGAATTTTCGGGGGTAGTCGGCAATCAGCCCCAGCATTTT
>TRBV5-8|TRBJ1-4|TRBD1|.
CASSLTGTGKEKLFF
TGTGCCAGCAGCTTGACTGGGACAGGGAAAGAAAAACTGTTTTTT
>TRBV11-2|TRBJ2-5|TRBD1|.
CASSPRRQGRETQYF
TGTGCCAGCAGCCCCCGGCGACAGGGCCGGGAGACCCAGTACTTC
>TRBV30|TRBJ1-5|.|.
CAWSGQRGNQPQHF
TGTGCCTGGAGTGGCCAGAGGGGCAATCAGCCCCAGCATTTT
>TRBV9|TRBJ2-3|TRBD1|.
CASSDGTATDTQYF
TGTGCCAGCAGCGACGGGACAGCGACAGATACGCAGTATTTT
>TRBV6-1|TRBJ2-4|TRBD2|.
CASSVSTSGRFDIQYF
TGTGCCAGCAGTGTTAGTACTAGCGGGAGGTTTGACATTCAGTACTTC
>TRBV19|TRBJ1-5|TRBD1|.
CASSIIGQGKNQPQHF
TGTGCCAGTAGTATAATAGGACAGGGTAAGAATCAGCCCCAGCATTTT
>TRBV6-2/TRBV6-3|TRBJ1-5|.|.
CASSSPLQVSNQPQHF
TGTGCCAGCAGTTCCCCTCTCCAGGTTAGCAATCAGCCCCAGCATTTT
>TRBV6-2/TRBV6-3|TRBJ1-5|.|few
CASSYSTHNQPQHF
TGTGCCAGCAGTTACTCAACACACAATCAGCCCCAGCATTTT
>TRBV6-5|TRBJ1-3|.|.
CASNVTPGNTIYF
TGTGCCAGCAATGTAACTCCTGGAAACACCATATATTTT
>TRBV7-2|TRBJ1-2|.|.
CASSLDDSGGYTF
TGTGCCAGCAGCTTAGATGATTCGGGTGGCTACACCTTC
>TRBV18|TRBJ1-1|.|.
CASSPLDRNTEAFF
TGTGCCAGCTCACCATTAGACAGGAACACTGAAGCTTTCTTT
>TRBV27|TRBJ2-2|TRBD1|.
CASSSRQGTNTGELFF
TGTGCCAGCAGTTCCAGACAGGGCACGAACACCGGGGAGCTGTTTTTT
>TRBV24-1|TRBJ2-3|.|.
CATSDTAPGIADTQYF
TGTGCCACCAGTGACACCGCTCCAGGGATAGCAGATACGCAGTATTTT
>TRBV7-8|TRBJ1-1|TRBD1|.
CASSLQQGSEAFF
TGTGCCAGCAGCTTACAACAGGGGAGTGAAGCTTTCTTT
>TRBV14|TRBJ2-1|.|.
CASSYIFHEQFF
TGTGCCAGCAGCTACATCTTCCATGAGCAGTTCTTC